One sample yielded the 6 T cell receptor beta chains listed below, sequenced in a study of T cell repertoires in cytomegalovirus infection. Each CDR3 protein gets one entry after TCRdb re-called the reads with MiXCR. There are approximately 590,000 distinct CDR3 sequences in the sample; under 45% occur only once, and 40% to 60% lies in the top ten. For these TCRs, the target antigens are not known. Specimen: cultured PBMCs, collected from culture after CMV antigen stimulation. Receptors were obtained from a human donor in good health (CMV status not recorded). Some clones in this sample may be carry-over from other donors' samples.

The chain is built from TRBV10-3 and TRBJ2-7, with 7 bases identical to TRBD2. Germline V gene sequence: CDR1 ENHRY, CDR2 SYGVKD. The CDR3 has 14 amino acids. V lost 9 bases and J lost 4; bases outside the gene matches: 12. CDR3 residues: CAIGTASGPYEQYF. In DNA, the CDR3 is TGTGCCATTGGGACGGCTAGCGGACCTTACGAGCAGTACTTC.

This chain links TRBV7-9 with TRBJ1-6, with D unresolved. The CDR3 length is 14 residues. CDR1 and CDR2 from the germline V gene are SEHNR and FQNEAQ (reference sequence). V lost 4 bases, J lost 4 bases, and 8 bases lay in between. The CDR3 DNA is TGTGCCAGCAGCTATTGGGAGTATAATTCACCCCTCCACTTT. Encoded protein: CASSYWEYNSPLHF.

The table lists this clonotype with a few counts. J is TRBJ2-7 and V is TRBV11-2, with 11 bases fitting TRBD2. Trimming at V came to 3 bases and at J to 2 bases, leaving 3 bases not matched to a gene. Germline lookup yields CDR1 SGHAT and CDR2 FQNNGV. The CDR3 loop spans 15 amino acids. In DNA, the CDR3 is TGTGCCAGCAGCTTTAGCGGGAGGGCCACCTACGAGCAGTACTTC. Its protein is CASSFSGRATYEQYF.

V usage is TRBV11-2 and J usage is TRBJ1-5; 8 nucleotides align to TRBD1. There are 14 residues in the CDR3. Looked up from germline, CDR1 is SGHAT and CDR2 is FQNNGV. With V trimmed by 5 bases and J by 7 bases, 7 bases remained unmatched. The CDR3 bases are TGTGCCAGCAGCCGGACAGGGCTTCGACAGCCCCAGCATTTT. Protein product: CASSRTGLRQPQHF.

The rearrangement joins TRBV11-2 to TRBJ2-3; 10 bases agree with TRBD2. V lost 3 bases to trimming and J lost 5 bases; unmatched junction nucleotides: 2. The length of the CDR3 is 14 residues. The germline gives CDR1 SGHAT, CDR2 FQNNGV. The CDR3 here is CASSFPSGRDTQYF. The CDR3 bases are TGTGCCAGCAGCTTCCCTAGCGGGAGAGATACGCAGTATTTT.

This clonotype was picked up one time. V usage is TRBV6-2 or TRBV6-3 and J usage is TRBJ1-6; D not certain. Germline CDR1 MNHEY, CDR2 SVGEGT. CDR3 size: 16 residues. Trimming removed 5 bases at V and 0 bases at J, with 11 bases between. DNA for the CDR3: TGTGCCAGCAGTCCTGACCGAGACTCCTATAATTCACCCCTCCACTTT. Translated: CASSPDRDSYNSPLHF.